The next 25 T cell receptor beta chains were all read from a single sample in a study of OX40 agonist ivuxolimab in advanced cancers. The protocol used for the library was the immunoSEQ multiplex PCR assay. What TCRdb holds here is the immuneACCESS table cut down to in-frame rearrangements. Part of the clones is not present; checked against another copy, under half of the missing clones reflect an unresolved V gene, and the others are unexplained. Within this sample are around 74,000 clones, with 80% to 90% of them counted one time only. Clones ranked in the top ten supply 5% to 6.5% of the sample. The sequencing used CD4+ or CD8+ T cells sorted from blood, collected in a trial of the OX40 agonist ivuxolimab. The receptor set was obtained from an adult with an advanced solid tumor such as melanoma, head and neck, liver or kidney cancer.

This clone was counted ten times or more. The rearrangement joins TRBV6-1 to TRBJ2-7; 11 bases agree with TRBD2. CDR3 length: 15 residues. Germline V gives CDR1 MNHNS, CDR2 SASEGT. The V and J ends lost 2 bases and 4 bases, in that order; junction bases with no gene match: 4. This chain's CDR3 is CASSENTSGGYEQYF. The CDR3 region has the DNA TGTGCCAGCAGTGAAAATACTAGCGGGGGATACGAGCAGTACTTC.

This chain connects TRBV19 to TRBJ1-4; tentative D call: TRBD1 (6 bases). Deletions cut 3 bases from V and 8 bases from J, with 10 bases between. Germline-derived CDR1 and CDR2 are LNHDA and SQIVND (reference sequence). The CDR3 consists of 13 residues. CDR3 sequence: CASSIPGTEKLFF. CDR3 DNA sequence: TGTGCCAGTAGTATCCCCGGGACAGAAAAACTGTTTTTT.

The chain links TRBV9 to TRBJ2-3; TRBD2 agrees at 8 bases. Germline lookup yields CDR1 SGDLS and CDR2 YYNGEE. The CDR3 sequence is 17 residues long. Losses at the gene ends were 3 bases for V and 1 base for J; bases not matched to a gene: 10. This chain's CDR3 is CASSAYESRGGTDTQYF. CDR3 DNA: TGTGCCAGCAGCGCATATGAGTCGCGGGGGGGCACAGATACGCAGTATTTT.

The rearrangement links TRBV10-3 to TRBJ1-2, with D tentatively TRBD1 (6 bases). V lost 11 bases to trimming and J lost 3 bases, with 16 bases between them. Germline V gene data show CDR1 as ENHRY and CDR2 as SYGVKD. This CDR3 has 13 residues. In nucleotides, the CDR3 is TGTGCCGCGGGAGGGGGTGAGGACTATGGCTACACCTTC. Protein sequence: CAAGGGEDYGYTF.

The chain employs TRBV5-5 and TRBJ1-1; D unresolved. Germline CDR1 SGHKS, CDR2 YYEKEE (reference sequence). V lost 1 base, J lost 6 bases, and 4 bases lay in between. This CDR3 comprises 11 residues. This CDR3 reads CASSLRAEAFF. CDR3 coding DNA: TGTGCCAGCAGCTTGCGTGCTGAAGCTTTCTTT.

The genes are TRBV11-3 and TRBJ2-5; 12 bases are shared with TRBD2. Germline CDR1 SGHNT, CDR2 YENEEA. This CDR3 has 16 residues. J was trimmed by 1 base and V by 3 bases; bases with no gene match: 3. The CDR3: CASSFGLAGSQETQYF. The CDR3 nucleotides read TGTGCCAGCAGCTTCGGACTAGCGGGAAGCCAAGAGACCCAGTACTTC.

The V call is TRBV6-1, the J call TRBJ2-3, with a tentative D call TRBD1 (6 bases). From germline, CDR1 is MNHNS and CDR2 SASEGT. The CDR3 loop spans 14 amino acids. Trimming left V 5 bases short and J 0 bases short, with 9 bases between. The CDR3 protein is CASSQTGSTDTQYF. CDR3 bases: TGTGCCAGCAGTCAGACAGGTAGCACAGATACGCAGTATTTT.

This CDR3 reads CASSEVGARSYEQYF. CDR3 sequence (DNA): TGTGCCAGCAGTGAAGTTGGGGCACGGTCCTACGAGCAGTACTTC. The rearrangement uses TRBV6-1 and TRBJ2-5; a weak D match, TRBD1 (5 bases). The DNA matches TRBJ2-7 better at its end, which makes the J call doubtful. This CDR3 spans 15 amino acids. Germline CDR1 reads MNHNS; CDR2 reads SASEGT.

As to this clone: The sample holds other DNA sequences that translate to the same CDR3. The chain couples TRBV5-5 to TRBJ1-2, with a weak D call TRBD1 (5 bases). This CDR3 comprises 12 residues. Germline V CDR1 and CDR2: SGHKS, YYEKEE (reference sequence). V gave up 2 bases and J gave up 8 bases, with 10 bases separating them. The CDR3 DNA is TGTGCCAGCAGCTTCCAGGGAGGGGGCTACACCTTC. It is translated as CASSFQGGGYTF. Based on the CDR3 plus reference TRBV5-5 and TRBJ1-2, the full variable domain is DAGVTQSPTHLIKTRGQQVTLRCSPISGHKSVSWYQQVLGQGPQFIFQYYEKEERGRGNFPDRFSARQFPNYSSELNVNALLLGDSALYLCASSFQGGGYTFGSGTRLTVV.

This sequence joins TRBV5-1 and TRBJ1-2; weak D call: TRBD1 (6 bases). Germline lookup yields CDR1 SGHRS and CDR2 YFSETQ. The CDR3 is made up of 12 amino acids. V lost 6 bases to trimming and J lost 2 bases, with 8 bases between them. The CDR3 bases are TGCGCCAGCAAGGACAGCAACTATGGCTACACCTTC. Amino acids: CASKDSNYGYTF.

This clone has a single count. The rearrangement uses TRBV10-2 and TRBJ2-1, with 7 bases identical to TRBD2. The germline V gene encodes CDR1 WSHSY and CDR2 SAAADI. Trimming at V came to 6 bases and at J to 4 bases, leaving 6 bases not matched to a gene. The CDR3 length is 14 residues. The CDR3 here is CASSRTRGYNEQFF. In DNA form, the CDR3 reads TGCGCCAGCAGCCGGACTAGGGGATACAATGAGCAGTTCTTC.

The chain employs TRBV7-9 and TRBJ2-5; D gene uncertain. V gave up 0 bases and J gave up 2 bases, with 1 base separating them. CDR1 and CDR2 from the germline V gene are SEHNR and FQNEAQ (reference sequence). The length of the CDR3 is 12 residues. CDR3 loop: CASSLAQETQYF. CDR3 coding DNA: TGTGCCAGCAGCTTAGCGCAAGAGACCCAGTACTTC.

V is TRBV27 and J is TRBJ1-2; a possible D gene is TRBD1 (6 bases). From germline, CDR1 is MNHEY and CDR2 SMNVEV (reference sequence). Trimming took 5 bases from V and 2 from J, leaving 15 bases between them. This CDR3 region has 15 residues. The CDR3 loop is CASSPTGRSNYGYTF. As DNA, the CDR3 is TGTGCCAGCAGTCCAACAGGGCGATCAAACTATGGCTACACCTTC.

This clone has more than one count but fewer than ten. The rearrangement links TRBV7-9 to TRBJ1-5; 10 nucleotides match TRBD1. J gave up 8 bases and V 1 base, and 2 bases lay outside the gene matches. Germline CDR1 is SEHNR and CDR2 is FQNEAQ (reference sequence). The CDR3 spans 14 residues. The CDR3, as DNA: TGTGCCAGCAGCTTAGGGACAGGGGGAGAGCCCCAGCATTTT. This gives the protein CASSLGTGGEPQHF.

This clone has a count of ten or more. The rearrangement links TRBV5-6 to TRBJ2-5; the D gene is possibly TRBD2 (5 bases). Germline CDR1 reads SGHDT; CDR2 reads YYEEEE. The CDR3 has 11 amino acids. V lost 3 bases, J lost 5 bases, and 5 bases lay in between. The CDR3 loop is CASSWRETQYF. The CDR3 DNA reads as TGTGCCAGCAGCTGGAGGGAGACCCAGTACTTC.

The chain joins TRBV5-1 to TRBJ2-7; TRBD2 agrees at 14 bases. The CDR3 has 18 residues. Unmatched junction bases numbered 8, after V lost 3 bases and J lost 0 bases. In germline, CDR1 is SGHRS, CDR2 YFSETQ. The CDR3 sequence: CASSSQTSGGASSYEQYF. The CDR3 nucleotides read TGCGCCAGCAGCTCACAGACTAGCGGGGGGGCCAGCTCCTACGAGCAGTACTTC.

The CDR3 sequence is CASSPGLAENEQFF. CDR3 nucleotides: TGTGCCAGCAGCCCGGGACTAGCGGAGAATGAGCAGTTCTTC. The chain uses TRBV7-9 and TRBJ2-1; 11 positions agree with TRBD2. The V gene's germline CDR1 is SEHNR and CDR2 FQNEAQ (reference sequence). The CDR3 is made up of 14 amino acids. The J segment lost 7 bases and the V segment lost 5 bases, leaving 4 bases of the junction unmatched.

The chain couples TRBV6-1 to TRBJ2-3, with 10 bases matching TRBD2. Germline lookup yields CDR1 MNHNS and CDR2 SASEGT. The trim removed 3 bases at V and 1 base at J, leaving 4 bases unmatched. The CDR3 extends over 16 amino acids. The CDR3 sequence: CASSDLAGVRTDTQYF. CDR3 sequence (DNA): TGTGCCAGCAGTGACCTAGCGGGAGTTCGCACAGATACGCAGTATTTT.

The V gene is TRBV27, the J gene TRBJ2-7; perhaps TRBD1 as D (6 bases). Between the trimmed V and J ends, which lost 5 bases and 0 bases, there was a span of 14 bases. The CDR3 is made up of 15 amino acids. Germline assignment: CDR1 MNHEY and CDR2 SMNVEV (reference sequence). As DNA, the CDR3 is TGTGCCAGCAGTCCCCGGGACACCGCCTCCTACGAGCAGTACTTC. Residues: CASSPRDTASYEQYF.

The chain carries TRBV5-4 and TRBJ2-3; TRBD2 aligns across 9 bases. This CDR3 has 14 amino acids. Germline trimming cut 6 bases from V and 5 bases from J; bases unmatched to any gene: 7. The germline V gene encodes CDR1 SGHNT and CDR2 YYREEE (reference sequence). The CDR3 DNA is TGTGCCAGCACCGGGACTAGCCTTCAAGATACGCAGTATTTT. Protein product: CASTGTSLQDTQYF.

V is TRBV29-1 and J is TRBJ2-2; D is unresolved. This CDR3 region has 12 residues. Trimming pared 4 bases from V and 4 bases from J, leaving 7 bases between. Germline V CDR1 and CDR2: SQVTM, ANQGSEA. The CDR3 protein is CSVGGFTGELFF. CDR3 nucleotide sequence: TGCAGCGTTGGTGGCTTCACCGGGGAGCTGTTTTTT.

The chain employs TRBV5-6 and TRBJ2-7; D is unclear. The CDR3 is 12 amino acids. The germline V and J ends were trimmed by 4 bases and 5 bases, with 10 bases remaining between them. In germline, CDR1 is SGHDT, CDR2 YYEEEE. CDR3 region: CASSRPMDEQYF. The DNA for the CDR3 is TGTGCCAGCAGCCGACCCATGGACGAGCAGTACTTC.

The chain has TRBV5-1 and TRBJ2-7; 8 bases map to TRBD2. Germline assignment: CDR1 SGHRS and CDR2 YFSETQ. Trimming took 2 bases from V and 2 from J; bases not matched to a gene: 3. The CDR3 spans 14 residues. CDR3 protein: CASSFAREAYEQYF. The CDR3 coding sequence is TGCGCCAGCAGCTTTGCGCGGGAGGCCTACGAGCAGTACTTC. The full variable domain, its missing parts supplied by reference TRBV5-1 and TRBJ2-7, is KAGVTQTPRYLIKTRGQQVTLSCSPISGHRSVSWYQQTPGQGLQFLFEYFSETQRNKGNFPGRFSGRQFSNSRSEMNVSTLELGDSALYLCASSFAREAYEQYFGPGTRLTVT.

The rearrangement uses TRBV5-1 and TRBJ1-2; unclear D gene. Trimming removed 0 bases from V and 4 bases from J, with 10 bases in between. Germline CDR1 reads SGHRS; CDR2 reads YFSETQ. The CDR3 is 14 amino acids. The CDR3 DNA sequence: TGCGCCAGCAGCTTGGTCCCTGGCAGCTATGGCTACACCTTC. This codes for CASSLVPGSYGYTF.

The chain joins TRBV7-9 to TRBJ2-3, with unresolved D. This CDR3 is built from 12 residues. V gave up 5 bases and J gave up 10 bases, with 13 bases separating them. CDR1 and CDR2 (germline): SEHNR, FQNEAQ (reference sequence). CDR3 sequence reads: CASSPEVLAQYF. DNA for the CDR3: TGTGCCAGCAGCCCCGAGGTCCTTGCGCAGTATTTT.